These T cell receptor beta chains were read from a single sample in a study of T cells after yellow fever vaccination. TCRdb reprocessed the 5' RACE reads with MiXCR, giving one entry per CDR3 protein. This table has 300,000 or so distinct CDR3 sequences, roughly 6.8% appearing once. The material was PBMCs, obtained roughly seven weeks after the first yellow fever vaccination. The origin of the receptors is a man between 18 and 35 years old who received the YFV17D yellow fever vaccine. Each CDR3 is given with its conserved first and last residue. The order of the fields is V gene, J gene, clone size, D gene, CDR3 length, CDR3 protein, CDR3 DNA. The D gene is left open where the match is weak. Rows may omit the clone size; those that give it use once, few, many or a size class.

>TRBV29-1|TRBJ2-3|.|.|16
CSVVVWDSASTDTQYF
TGCAGCGTTGTAGTTTGGGACTCGGCTAGCACAGATACGCAGTATTTT
>TRBV20-1|TRBJ2-3|many|TRBD2|14
CSASGGRLADTQYF
TGCAGTGCTTCGGGGGGGCGGTTGGCAGATACGCAGTATTTT
>TRBV27|TRBJ1-2|few|.|15
CASSLSSRWGDGYTF
TGTGCCAGCAGTTTATCGTCTCGGTGGGGAGATGGCTACACCTTC
>TRBV28|TRBJ2-1|few|TRBD2|16
CASSPGGRGAGDEQFF
TGTGCCAGCAGCCCTGGGGGGCGGGGGGCTGGGGATGAGCAGTTCTTC
>TRBV7-2|TRBJ2-1|many|TRBD2|15
CASSTRLAGGNEQFF
TGTGCCAGCAGCACGAGACTAGCGGGCGGCAATGAGCAGTTCTTC
>TRBV5-1|TRBJ2-1|.|TRBD2|16
CASSRVAGPTYNEQFF
TGCGCCAGCAGCCGAGTAGCGGGGCCCACCTACAATGAGCAGTTCTTC
>TRBV5-4|TRBJ2-5|.|.|14
CASSLVFGQETQYF
TGTGCCAGCAGCTTGGTGTTCGGGCAAGAGACCCAGTACTTC
>TRBV7-2|TRBJ2-1|many|.|15
CASSLVFWGSNEQFF
TGTGCCAGCAGCTTAGTTTTTTGGGGCTCCAATGAGCAGTTCTTC
>TRBV12-3/TRBV12-4|TRBJ2-3|many|.|15
CASTLGVGGTDTQYF
TGTGCCAGCACCCTCGGGGTAGGGGGCACAGATACGCAGTATTTT
>TRBV4-3|TRBJ1-6|many|.|14
CASSPIQGQSPLHF
TGCGCCAGCAGCCCCATACAGGGACAATCACCCCTCCACTTT
>TRBV6-1|TRBJ2-1|few|TRBD2|13
CASSESGVNEQFF
TGTGCCAGCAGTGAGAGCGGGGTGAATGAGCAGTTCTTC
>TRBV19|TRBJ2-1|few|.|15
CASSVPGNSGNEQFF
TGTGCCAGTAGTGTTCCCGGGAACTCGGGGAATGAGCAGTTCTTC
>TRBV12-3/TRBV12-4|TRBJ1-4|.|.|16
CASHSGGQRINEKLFF
TGTGCCAGCCACTCCGGAGGGCAGAGGATTAATGAAAAACTGTTTTTT
>TRBV5-5|TRBJ2-3|few|TRBD2|15
CASRRRGGATDTQYF
TGTGCCAGCAGACGTCGCGGGGGGGCCACAGATACGCAGTATTTT
>TRBV4-1|TRBJ2-1|.|TRBD2|18
CASSQDPTGTSTGNEQFF
TGCGCCAGCAGCCAAGACCCGACCGGGACTAGCACTGGGAATGAGCAGTTCTTC
>TRBV4-2|TRBJ2-1|few|TRBD2|18
CASSQARGAGGLSYEQFF
TGTGCCAGCAGCCAAGCCCGGGGGGCGGGGGGGCTCTCGTATGAGCAGTTCTTC
>TRBV10-2|TRBJ2-2|few|.|17
CATLKGGTNANTGELFF
TGCGCCACCCTAAAAGGCGGAACCAACGCGAACACCGGGGAGCTGTTTTTT